These 20 T cell receptor beta chains were sequenced from one sample in a study of identical twins. From the 5' RACE reads, TCRdb called clonotypes with MiXCR, one entry per CDR3 protein. The sample shows approximately 250,000 distinct CDR3 sequences, about 6.7% of them seen only once. These same data were also listed under a study on T cells expressing NK-cell markers.

Sequenced sample: CD8+ T cells sorted from blood. The source is a woman younger than 30 in good health.

This clonotype has only a few counts. The chain joins TRBV11-1 to TRBJ2-7; TRBD2 aligns across 11 bases. CDR1 is SGHAT, CDR2 FQDESV, per germline (reference sequence). This CDR3 is built from 18 residues. The junction had 9 bases not matched to a gene; V was cut back by 2 bases and J by 0 bases. CDR3 in amino acids: CASSLIGLGLAVSYEQYF. CDR3 in DNA: TGTGCCAGCAGCTTAATTGGCTTGGGACTAGCGGTCTCCTACGAGCAGTACTTC.

This clonotype has only a few counts. The chain links TRBV19 to TRBJ1-2; possibly TRBD1 for D (6 bases). Germline V gene sequence: CDR1 LNHDA, CDR2 SQIVND (reference sequence). V was trimmed by 3 bases and J by 6 bases, leaving 17 bases between them. The CDR3 sequence is 15 residues long. CDR3 nucleotide sequence: TGTGCCAGTAGTATGCTCGCGGGGGCGAGTCATGGCTACACCTTC. It yields the protein CASSMLAGASHGYTF.

The chain carries TRBV7-3 and TRBJ2-3; 8 bases fit TRBD2. Trimming took 0 bases from V and 10 from J; bases not matched to a gene: 3. From germline, CDR1 is SGHTA and CDR2 FQGTGA. This CDR3 has 13 residues. The CDR3 spells CASSLTGLAAQYF. CDR3 in DNA: TGTGCCAGCAGCTTAACAGGACTAGCAGCGCAGTATTTT.

The chain employs TRBV5-6 and TRBJ1-1, with D possibly TRBD1 on 6 matching bases. The CDR3 runs to 16 residues. V was clipped by 2 bases and J by 1 base, with 15 bases between them. Germline CDR1 is SGHDT and CDR2 is YYEEEE. The CDR3 DNA sequence: TGTGCCAGCAGCTTCGGGACAAGTCTTTCGAACACTGAAGCTTTCTTT. Amino acid sequence: CASSFGTSLSNTEAFF.

This clonotype showed up just a few times. CDR3 bases: TGTGCCAGCAGAGAGCAAGGTTGGGGCTACACCTTC. This gives the protein CASREQGWGYTF. This chain joins TRBV6-2 or TRBV6-3 and TRBJ1-2, with no clear D. Germline V lookup: CDR1 MNHEY, CDR2 SVGEGT. The CDR3 is 12 amino acids. Trimming took off 6 bases at V and 8 bases at J, with 13 bases between the two ends.

This chain joins TRBV10-3 and TRBJ2-7; unclear D gene. Trimming stripped 4 bases from V and 0 bases from J, with 10 bases between. The CDR3 is 14 amino acids. Germline lookup yields CDR1 ENHRY and CDR2 SYGVKD. In nucleotides, the CDR3 is TGTGCCATCAGTGTTTTCATACTCTCCTACGAGCAGTACTTC. This translates into CAISVFILSYEQYF.

The rearrangement joins TRBV6-2 or TRBV6-3 to TRBJ2-2; D unresolved. CDR3 length: 12 amino acids. Trimming removed 2 bases from V and 6 bases from J, with 4 bases in between. Germline V lookup: CDR1 MNHEY, CDR2 SVGEGT. The CDR3: CASSYKSGELFF. DNA of the CDR3: TGTGCCAGCAGTTACAAGTCCGGGGAGCTGTTTTTT.

This clonotype showed up just a few times. This chain joins TRBV5-1 and TRBJ1-6; 11 bases align to TRBD1. CDR3 size: 15 residues. From germline, CDR1 is SGHRS and CDR2 YFSETQ. J was trimmed by 10 bases and V by 4 bases; bases with no gene match: 7. DNA of the CDR3: TGCGCCAGCAGCAAAGGGGACAGGGGGGAATCACCCCTCCACTTT. Protein product: CASSKGDRGESPLHF. The full variable domain, its missing parts supplied by reference TRBV5-1 and TRBJ1-6, is KAGVTQTPRYLIKTRGQQVTLSCSPISGHRSVSWYQQTPGQGLQFLFEYFSETQRNKGNFPGRFSGRQFSNSRSEMNVSTLELGDSALYLCASSKGDRGESPLHFGNGTRLTVT.

This clonotype appeared many times. The V and J genes are TRBV20-1 and TRBJ1-1; a weak D match, TRBD1 (5 bases). Looked up from germline, CDR1 is DFQATT and CDR2 is SNEGSKA (reference sequence). The CDR3 has 16 residues. The V end lost 5 bases, the J end lost 1 base, and 20 bases lay between the germline ends. The CDR3 sequence: CSAYDEGYSRNTEAFF. The CDR3 nucleotides are TGCAGTGCTTACGATGAGGGGTATTCGAGGAACACTGAAGCTTTCTTT.

This clonotype was recorded at least ten times. The chain is built from TRBV7-8 and TRBJ2-3; D uncertain. Trimming pared 5 bases from V and 3 bases from J, leaving 6 bases between. Germline lookup yields CDR1 SGHVS and CDR2 FQNEAQ. CDR3 length: 12 residues. CDR3: CASSGTTDTQYF. The CDR3 DNA sequence: TGTGCCAGCAGCGGCACAACAGATACGCAGTATTTT.

This clonotype appeared a few times. This sequence joins TRBV3-1 and TRBJ2-1; 8 bases line up with TRBD2. The CDR3 covers 17 residues. CDR1 and CDR2 (germline): LGHDT, YNNKEL (reference sequence). The V segment lost 3 bases and the J segment 7 bases; nucleotides outside the gene matches: 14. The CDR3 DNA reads TGTGCCAGCAGCCACCGGGGGGGCGGGGGGACATGGAATGAGCAGTTCTTC. This translates into CASSHRGGGGTWNEQFF.

By sample share, this clonotype is large. The chain recombines TRBV6-2 or TRBV6-3 with TRBJ2-7; D is undetermined. The CDR3 covers 14 residues. Trimming took off 5 bases at V and 3 bases at J, with 14 bases between the two ends. Germline CDR1 and CDR2: MNHEY and SVGEGT. CDR3 sequence: CASSRTATHYEQYF. The CDR3 DNA sequence: TGTGCCAGCAGTCGGACCGCCACCCACTACGAGCAGTACTTC.

CDR3 sequence (DNA): TGTGCCAGCAGTTCAACAGGGTTCATTCAGCCCCAGCATTTT. Translating gives CASSSTGFIQPQHF. The V gene is TRBV12-3 or TRBV12-4, the J gene TRBJ1-5; D perhaps matches TRBD1 (6 bases). The CDR3 runs to 14 residues. The V gene lost 4 bases and the J gene lost 6 bases, with 13 bases spanning the gap.

This clonotype was counted a few times. V usage is TRBV4-1 and J usage is TRBJ2-5, with D maybe TRBD2 (6 bases). This CDR3 is built from 15 residues. V shed 2 bases and J shed 2 bases, with 12 bases lying between them. Germline loops: CDR1 MGHRA, CDR2 YSYEKL. Written as DNA, the CDR3 is TGCGCCAGCAGCCAAAGATCACTAGCACAAGAGACCCAGTACTTC. Translated, it gives CASSQRSLAQETQYF.

This clonotype was detected many times. The V gene is TRBV15, the J gene TRBJ2-5; 8 nucleotides match TRBD2. CDR1 is LNHNV, CDR2 YYDKDF, per germline (reference sequence). The CDR3 runs to 16 residues. V gave up 0 bases and J gave up 2 bases; unmatched junction bases: 5. The CDR3 nucleotides read TGTGCCACCAGCAGAGATAGACGGGGGGGGCAAGAGACCCAGTACTTC. It yields the protein CATSRDRRGGQETQYF.

The genes are TRBV7-6 and TRBJ1-2; D may be TRBD1 (6 bases). Germline CDR1 SGHVS, CDR2 FNYEAQ. The CDR3 has 14 residues. V was cut by 6 bases and J by 2 bases, with 13 bases left in between. As DNA, the CDR3 is TGTGCCAGCAGGCCAACAGGGTTCAACTATGGCTACACCTTC. Protein product: CASRPTGFNYGYTF.

The chain uses TRBV6-4 and TRBJ2-1; D is unresolved. Trimming took 0 bases from V and 5 from J, leaving 14 bases between them. Germline assignment: CDR1 MRHNA and CDR2 SNTAGT. The CDR3 is 16 amino acids. CDR3 sequence: CASSDSPELSDNEQFF. CDR3 DNA sequence: TGTGCCAGCAGTGACTCTCCGGAGTTGAGTGACAATGAGCAGTTCTTC.

In nucleotides, the CDR3 is TGTGCCACTCTGGGGGATCAGGGGAACACCGGGGAGCTGTTTTTT. Amino acid sequence: CATLGDQGNTGELFF. V usage is TRBV6-1 and J usage is TRBJ2-2, with D possibly being TRBD1 or TRBD2 (5 bases each). The V and J ends lost 10 bases and 1 base respectively, with 16 bases between them. The germline gives CDR1 MNHNS, CDR2 SASEGT. This CDR3 has 15 amino acids.

The chain is built from TRBV4-3 and TRBJ1-2, with TRBD1 matching over 7 bases. The V gene's germline CDR1 is LGHNA and CDR2 YSLEER. The CDR3 sequence is 15 residues long. V gave up 0 bases and J gave up 12 bases; unmatched junction bases: 13. CDR3 sequence (DNA): TGCGCCAGCAGCCAAGATGGGGAGACAGGGAGGGATCACACCTTC. Translating gives CASSQDGETGRDHTF.

This sequence joins TRBV27 and TRBJ2-1, with TRBD2 matching 7 bases. The CDR3 contains 16 residues. V was pared by 5 bases and J by 4 bases, with 11 bases of the junction left unmatched. Germline lookup yields CDR1 MNHEY and CDR2 SMNVEV (reference sequence). CDR3 in amino acids: CASSRAGSSGYNEQFF. CDR3 in DNA: TGTGCCAGCAGTCGAGCCGGGTCTAGCGGTTACAATGAGCAGTTCTTC.